This section outlines one TCR beta chain sequence together with its context. The antigen remains undetermined. RNA, at about 0.45 to 1 ug, was reverse transcribed with random hexamers. TCRdb re-analysed the immunoSEQ multiplex PCR reads in MiXCR, keeping a single row per CDR3 protein. Of about 150,000 distinct CDR3 sequences listed, 85% to 95% are singletons. These data come from a study of CD8 T cells in Susac syndrome. Points from the study as a whole: The study recognized that the number of individuals in its TCR sequencing and HLA analysis was relatively small. Clonal expansion was not observed in the Susac syndrome CD4+ T cell repertoires.

Germline V gives CDR1 MNHNS, CDR2 SASEGT. CDR3 length: 16 amino acids. The V and J ends lost 7 bases and 5 bases, in that order; junction bases with no gene match: 15. The CD8+ and CD4+ T cells were isolated magnetically using a negative isolation approach, whereas the TEMRA cells were enriched by FACS. The sequence came from a human donor with Susac syndrome. The chain has TRBV6-1 and TRBJ1-2; 8 nucleotides agree with TRBD1. The specimen sequenced was CD4+ T cells from PBMCs. Written as DNA, the CDR3 is TGTGCCAGCAAGGGGGACAGGACGGACTCTACTTATGGCTACACCTTC. It encodes CASKGDRTDSTYGYTF.